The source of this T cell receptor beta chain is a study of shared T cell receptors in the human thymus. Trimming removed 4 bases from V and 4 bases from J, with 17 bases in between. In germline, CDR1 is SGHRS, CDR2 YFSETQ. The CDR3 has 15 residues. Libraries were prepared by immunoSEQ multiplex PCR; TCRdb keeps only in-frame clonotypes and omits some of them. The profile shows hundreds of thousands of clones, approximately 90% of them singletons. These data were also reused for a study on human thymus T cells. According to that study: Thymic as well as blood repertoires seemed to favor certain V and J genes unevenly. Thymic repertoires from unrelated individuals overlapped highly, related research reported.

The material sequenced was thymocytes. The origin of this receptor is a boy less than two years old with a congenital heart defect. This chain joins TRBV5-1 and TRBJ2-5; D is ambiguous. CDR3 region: CASSGPDSSRETQYF. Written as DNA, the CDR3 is TGCGCCAGCAGCGGCCCAGACTCCTCCCGAGAGACCCAGTACTTC.